This TCR beta chain was recovered during a study of immune evolution from preneoplasia to lung adenocarcinoma. Per germline, CDR1 SGHVS and CDR2 FNYEAQ. Trimming removed 5 bases at V and 2 bases at J, with 7 bases between. The CDR3 totals 14 residues. This table comes from immunoSEQ multiplex PCR, and its TCRdb copy is limited to in-frame clones, with some not included. The sample carries some 5,000 clones, about 68% recorded once. V usage is TRBV7-6 and J usage is TRBJ2-6; D is unclear. Material: FFPE lung adenocarcinoma in situ tissue. The TCR sequence derives from a person aged 60-79 years with lung adenocarcinoma. CDR3 loop: CASSPVTGANVLTF. In nucleotides, the CDR3 is TGTGCCAGCAGCCCCGTAACTGGGGCCAACGTCCTGACTTTC.